This T cell receptor beta chain was profiled in a study of T cells in Graves' hyperthyroidism and ophthalmopathy. Study-level information: Pretreatment peripheral blood was obtained at initial diagnosis.

This clonotype has at least ten counts. The CDR3 has 13 amino acids. Germline-derived CDR1 and CDR2 are MNHNS and SASEGT. Trimming shortened V by 4 bases and J by 1 base, and 7 bases separated the two germline ends. The source material, RNA transcripts, was used to amplify TCR beta CDR3 regions. The study used the HTBI primer set for a first-round RT-PCR of the TCR CDR3. From the multiplex PCR reads, TCRdb called clonotypes with MiXCR, one entry per CDR3 protein. Of 300,000 to 400,000 distinct CDR3 sequences in the sample, around 20% are singletons; the top ten hold roughly two fifths. Source material: blood. This chain connects TRBV6-1 to TRBJ2-5; D gene uncertain. The TCR comes from a man between 18 and 35 years old with Graves' ophthalmopathy. This CDR3 is CASSANGQETQYF. CDR3 in DNA: TGTGCCAGCAGTGCTAACGGCCAAGAGACCCAGTACTTC.